Here is one T cell receptor (beta chain) with its context. This clone was seen a few times. Its antigen remains undetermined. There are no base qualities to consult, and no much larger clone falls within one base. Other DNA variants within this sample encode the same CDR3. The immunoSEQ Assay, a bias-controlled multiplex PCR, was used to amplify TCRbeta CDR3 regions from genomic DNA. The study's own analysis went as follows. The number of nucleated cells in each sample was estimated from the amplification of reference gene primers within the assay. To quantify the absolute abundance of each unique TCRbeta CDR3 rearrangement, sequence reads were collapsed and filtered. For each sample, productive Simpson clonality was calculated as the square root of Simpson's diversity index across productive rearrangements. The immuneACCESS repertoire file appears here via TCRdb, limited to in-frame rearrangements. These files lack a portion of the clones; in checked studies, under half of the deficit traces to unresolved V genes, and the cause of the others is not known. V, J and clone size are taken as reported in that table, and D and trimming were inferred from the DNA itself. This sample comprises some 250,000 clones, around 89% of them detected only once. The ten largest clonotypes hold about 9.3% of the sample.

Enrolling through a virtual design, the prospective study's participants ranged in age from roughly 18 to 89 years and lived across roughly 24 United States geographic areas. To assign participants to cohorts, the prospective study relied on clinical history that participants themselves reported in a screening survey and a study questionnaire. Recovered participants in ImmuneRACE Cohort 3 were defined by two consecutive negative NP/OP PCR tests, clearance by a healthcare professional, or resolution of symptoms. In the prospective study, whole blood, serum and a nasopharyngeal or oropharyngeal swab were collected from each participant by mobile phlebotomists. Participants in the prospective study had the option to provide additional blood draws and questionnaires over a 2-month period. Before DNA extraction, blood samples from the prospective study were shipped at room temperature or frozen. The CDR3 runs 13 amino acids, cysteine and phenylalanine included. The CDR3 DNA has 39 bases and is translated from base 1. In the germline V gene, CDR1 corresponds to SGDLS and CDR2 to YYNGEE. V loses 1 base at its end and J loses 8 bases; junction bases beyond the gene matches: 2.

This specimen comes from a study of blood T cell repertoires in COVID-19 (TCRdb year 2020). About the investigation overall: Samples from collaborators originated in the United States, Italy and Spain and spanned both the acute and convalescent phases of COVID-19. The material from the prospective study consisted of cDNA or gDNA derived from T cells, B-cell-depleted T cells, or PBMCs. A de-identified subject ID, COVID-19 status, age in years and sex were almost always included in the sample metadata. The samples were drawn from the first 160 participants of the ongoing ImmuneRACE study and from some 1,300 subjects provided by 6 global collaborators. Where HLA class I and class II types were available, the types were taken from metadata supplied by the sample provider, not from assay-based typing. Deeply sampled blood TCRbeta repertoires from subjects exposed to, actively infected with, or recovered from COVID-19 were included in the dataset. The repertoires were released in a freely available public database meant as a resource for research on the immune response to SARS-CoV-2.

Overall study outcomes, separate from this receptor: Clinical and demographic metadata were provided uncurated, with the amount varying by source and participant.

Recombination joined TRBV9 with TRBJ1-4; 7 central bases correspond to TRBD1. This TCR was sampled from a man in his forties who had recovered from COVID-19. The sample was PBMCs or T cells enriched from blood (not recorded which). The CDR3 corresponds to CASSVSGGEKLFF. The base sequence is TGTGCCAGCAGCGTATCAGGGGGGGAAAAACTGTTTTTT.